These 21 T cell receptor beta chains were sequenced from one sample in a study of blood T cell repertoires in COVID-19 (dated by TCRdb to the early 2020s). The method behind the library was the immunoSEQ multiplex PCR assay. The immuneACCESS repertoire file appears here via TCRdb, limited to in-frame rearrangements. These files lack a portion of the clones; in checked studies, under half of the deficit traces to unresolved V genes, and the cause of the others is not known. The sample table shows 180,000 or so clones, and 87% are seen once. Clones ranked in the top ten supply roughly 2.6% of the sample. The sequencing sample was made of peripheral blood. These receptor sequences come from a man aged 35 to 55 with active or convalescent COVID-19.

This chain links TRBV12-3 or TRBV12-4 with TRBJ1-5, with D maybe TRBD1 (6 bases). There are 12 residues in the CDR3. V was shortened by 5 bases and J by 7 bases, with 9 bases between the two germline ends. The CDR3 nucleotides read TGTGCCAGCAGTGCAGGGGTCCAGCCCCAGCATTTT. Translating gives CASSAGVQPQHF.

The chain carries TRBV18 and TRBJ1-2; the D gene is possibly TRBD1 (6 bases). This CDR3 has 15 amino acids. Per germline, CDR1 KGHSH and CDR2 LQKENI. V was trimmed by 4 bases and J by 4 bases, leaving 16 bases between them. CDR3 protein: CASSLGTGTTYGYTF. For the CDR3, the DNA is TGTGCCAGCTCACTTGGTACAGGGACGACCTATGGCTACACCTTC. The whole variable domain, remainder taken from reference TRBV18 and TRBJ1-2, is NAGVMQNPRHLVRRRGQEARLRCSPMKGHSHVYWYRQLPEEGLKFMVYLQKENIIDESGMPKERFSAEFPKEGPSILRIQQVVRGDSAAYFCASSLGTGTTYGYTFGSGTRLTVV.

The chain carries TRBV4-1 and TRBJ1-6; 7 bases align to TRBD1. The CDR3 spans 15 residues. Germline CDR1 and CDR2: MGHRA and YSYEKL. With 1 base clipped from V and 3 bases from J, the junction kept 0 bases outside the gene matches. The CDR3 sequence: CASSQAGGYNSPLHF. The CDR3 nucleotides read TGCGCCAGCAGCCAAGCAGGGGGCTATAATTCACCCCTCCACTTT.

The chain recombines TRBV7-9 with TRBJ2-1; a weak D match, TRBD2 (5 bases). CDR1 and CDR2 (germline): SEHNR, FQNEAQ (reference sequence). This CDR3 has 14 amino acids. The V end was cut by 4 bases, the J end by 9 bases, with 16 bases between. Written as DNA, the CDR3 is TGTGCCAGCAGCTCCGGACTGGTGATGGGTGAGCAGTTCTTC. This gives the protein CASSSGLVMGEQFF.

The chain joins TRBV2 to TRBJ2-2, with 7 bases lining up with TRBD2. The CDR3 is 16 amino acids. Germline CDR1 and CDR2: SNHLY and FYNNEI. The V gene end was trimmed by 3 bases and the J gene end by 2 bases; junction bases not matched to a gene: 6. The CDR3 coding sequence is TGTGCCAGCAGTGAGGCCAGCGGGGCCAACACCGGGGAGCTGTTTTTT. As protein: CASSEASGANTGELFF.

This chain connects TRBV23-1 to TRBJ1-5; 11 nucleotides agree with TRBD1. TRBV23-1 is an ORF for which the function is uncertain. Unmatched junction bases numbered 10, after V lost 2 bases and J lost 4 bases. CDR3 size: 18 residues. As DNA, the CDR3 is TGCGCCAGCAGTCAACTCCCCGGGACAGGGGGAGTGAATCAGCCCCAGCATTTT. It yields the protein CASSQLPGTGGVNQPQHF.

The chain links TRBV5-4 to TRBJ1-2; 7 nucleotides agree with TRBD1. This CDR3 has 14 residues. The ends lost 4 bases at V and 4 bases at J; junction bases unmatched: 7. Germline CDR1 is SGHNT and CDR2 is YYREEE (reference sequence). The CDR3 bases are TGTGCCAGCAGCACGAGGACAGGATCCTATGGCTACACCTTC. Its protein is CASSTRTGSYGYTF.

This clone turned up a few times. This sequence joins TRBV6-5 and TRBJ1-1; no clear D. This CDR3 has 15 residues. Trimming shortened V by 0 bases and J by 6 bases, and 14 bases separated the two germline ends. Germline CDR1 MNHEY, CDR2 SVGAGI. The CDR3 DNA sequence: TGTGCCAGCAGTTACTCGAGGGTCGGTTCGGCTGAAGCTTTCTTT. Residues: CASSYSRVGSAEAFF.

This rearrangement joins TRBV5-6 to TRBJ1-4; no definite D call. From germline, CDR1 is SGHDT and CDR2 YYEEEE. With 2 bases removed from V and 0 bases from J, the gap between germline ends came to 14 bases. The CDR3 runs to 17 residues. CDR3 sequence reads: CASSFFGLSATNEKLFF. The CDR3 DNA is TGTGCCAGCAGCTTTTTTGGCCTCTCTGCAACTAATGAAAAACTGTTTTTT. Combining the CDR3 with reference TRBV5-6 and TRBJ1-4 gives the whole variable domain DAGVTQSPTHLIKTRGQQVTLRCSPKSGHDTVSWYQQALGQGPQFIFQYYEEEERQRGNFPDRFSGHQFPNYSSELNVNALLLGDSALYLCASSFFGLSATNEKLFFGSGTQLSVL.

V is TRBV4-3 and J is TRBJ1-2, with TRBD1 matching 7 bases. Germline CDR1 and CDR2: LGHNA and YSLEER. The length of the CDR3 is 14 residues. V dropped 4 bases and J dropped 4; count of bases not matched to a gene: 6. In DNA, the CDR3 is TGCGCCAGCAGCCCCAAAGGGGGCAGCTATGGCTACACCTTC. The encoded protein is CASSPKGGSYGYTF.

The CDR3 bases are TGTGCCAGCAGCCAAGACCCGGTTCCCGGGGAGCTGTTTTTT. It encodes CASSQDPVPGELFF. The chain recombines TRBV4-2 with TRBJ2-2, with no clear D. V shed 0 bases and J shed 6 bases, with 8 bases lying between them. The CDR3 is 14 residues long. Germline lookup yields CDR1 LGHNA and CDR2 YNFKEQ.

CDR3 in amino acids: CASTIGQGNYGYTF. CDR3 sequence (DNA): TGTGCCAGCACTATAGGCCAGGGTAATTATGGCTACACCTTC. V usage is TRBV9 and J usage is TRBJ1-2; D perhaps matches TRBD1 (5 bases). The CDR3 extends over 14 amino acids. Germline V gene data show CDR1 as SGDLS and CDR2 as YYNGEE. The V end was cut by 6 bases, the J end by 5 bases, with 17 bases between.

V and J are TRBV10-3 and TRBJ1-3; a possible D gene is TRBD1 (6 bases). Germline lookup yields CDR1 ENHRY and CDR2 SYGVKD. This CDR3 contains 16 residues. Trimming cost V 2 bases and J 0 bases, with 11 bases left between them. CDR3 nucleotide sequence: TGTGCCATCAGTGAGGTCAGGGGCCCCTCTGGAAACACCATATATTTT. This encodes CAISEVRGPSGNTIYF.

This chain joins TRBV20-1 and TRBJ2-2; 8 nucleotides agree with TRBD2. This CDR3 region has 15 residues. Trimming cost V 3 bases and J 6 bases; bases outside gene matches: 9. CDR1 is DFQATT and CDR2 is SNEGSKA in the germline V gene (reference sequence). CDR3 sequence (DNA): TGCAGTGCTAGTTTCGGGGGGGCACCCTCCGGGGAGCTGTTTTTT. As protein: CSASFGGAPSGELFF.

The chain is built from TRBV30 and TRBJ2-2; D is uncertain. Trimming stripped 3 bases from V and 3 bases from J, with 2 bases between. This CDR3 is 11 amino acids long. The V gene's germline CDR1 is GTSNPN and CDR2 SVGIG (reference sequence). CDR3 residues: CAWSDTGELFF. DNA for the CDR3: TGTGCCTGGAGCGACACCGGGGAGCTGTTTTTT.

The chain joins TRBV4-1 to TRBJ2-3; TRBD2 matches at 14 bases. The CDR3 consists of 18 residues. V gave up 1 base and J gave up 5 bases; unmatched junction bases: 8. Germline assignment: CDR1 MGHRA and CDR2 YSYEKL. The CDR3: CASSQAPGTSGGIDTQYF. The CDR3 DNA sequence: TGCGCCAGCAGCCAAGCCCCCGGGACTAGCGGGGGAATAGATACGCAGTATTTT.

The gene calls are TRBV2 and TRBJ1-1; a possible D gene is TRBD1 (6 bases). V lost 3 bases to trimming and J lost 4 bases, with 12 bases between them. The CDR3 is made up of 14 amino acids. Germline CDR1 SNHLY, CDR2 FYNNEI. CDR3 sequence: CASSEQGWGTEAFF. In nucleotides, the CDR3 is TGTGCCAGCAGTGAGCAGGGGTGGGGCACTGAAGCTTTCTTT.

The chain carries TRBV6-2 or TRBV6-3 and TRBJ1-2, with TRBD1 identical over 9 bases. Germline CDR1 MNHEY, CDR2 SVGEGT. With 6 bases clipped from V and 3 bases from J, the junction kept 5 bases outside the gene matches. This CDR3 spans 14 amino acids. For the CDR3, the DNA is TGTGCCAGCAGCTATGACAGGGGGTACTATGGCTACACCTTC. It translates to CASSYDRGYYGYTF.

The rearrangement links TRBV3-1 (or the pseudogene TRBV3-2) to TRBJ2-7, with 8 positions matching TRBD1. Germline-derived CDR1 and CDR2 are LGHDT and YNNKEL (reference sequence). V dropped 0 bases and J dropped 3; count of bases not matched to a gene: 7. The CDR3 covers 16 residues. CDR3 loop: CASSQEPGQAFYEQYF. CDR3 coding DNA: TGTGCCAGCAGCCAAGAACCGGGACAGGCCTTCTACGAGCAGTACTTC.

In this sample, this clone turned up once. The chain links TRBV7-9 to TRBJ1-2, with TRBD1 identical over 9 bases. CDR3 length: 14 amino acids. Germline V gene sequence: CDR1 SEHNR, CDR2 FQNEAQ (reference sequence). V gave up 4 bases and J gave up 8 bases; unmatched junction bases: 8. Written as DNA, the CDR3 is TGTGCCAGCAGCTCTGGACAGGGGCTAAGAGGCTACACCTTC. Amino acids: CASSSGQGLRGYTF.

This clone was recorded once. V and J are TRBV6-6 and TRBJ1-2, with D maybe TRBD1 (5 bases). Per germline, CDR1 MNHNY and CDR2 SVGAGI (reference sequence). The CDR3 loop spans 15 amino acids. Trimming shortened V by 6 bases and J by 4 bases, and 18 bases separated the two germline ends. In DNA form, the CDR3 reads TGTGCCAGCAGGGGTGAGATACAGGACGGCTATGGCTACACCTTC. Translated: CASRGEIQDGYGYTF.